The 29 T cell receptor beta chains below all came from one sample that was sequenced in a study of blood T cell repertoires in COVID-19. Sequenced by immunoSEQ multiplex PCR; TCRdb stores in-frame clones only, minus some. The sample lists 63,000 or so clones, about 81% occurring once. The specimen was peripheral blood. The receptors come from a human donor in a cohort sampled during active COVID-19.

The chain is built from TRBV4-2 and TRBJ1-6; no reliable D call. Germline CDR1 reads LGHNA; CDR2 reads YNFKEQ. The CDR3 is made up of 13 amino acids. V was cut by 1 base and J by 7 bases, with 5 bases left in between. The CDR3 nucleotides are TGTGCCAGCAGCCAAGGGGCCAATTCACCCCTCCACTTT. This codes for CASSQGANSPLHF.

The chain links TRBV28 to TRBJ2-7, with D possibly TRBD2 on 5 matching bases. Germline CDR1 and CDR2: MDHEN and SYDVKM. Between the trimmed V and J ends, which lost 1 base and 0 bases, there was a span of 13 bases. The CDR3 sequence is 16 residues long. The chain's CDR3 is CASSLSDRRTSYEQYF. DNA for the CDR3: TGTGCCAGCAGTTTATCGGACCGGAGGACCTCCTACGAGCAGTACTTC.

The chain couples TRBV13 to TRBJ2-7; D unclear. Germline CDR1 is PRHDT and CDR2 is FYEKMQ (reference sequence). Trimming cost V 4 bases and J 0 bases, with 10 bases left between them. This CDR3 has 14 residues. This CDR3 is CASSSSLSSYEQYF. The CDR3 DNA sequence: TGTGCCAGCAGCTCTAGTCTGAGCTCCTACGAGCAGTACTTC.

Only a few counts were recorded for this clone. The V call is TRBV7-9, the J call TRBJ2-7; D gene unclear. V gave up 4 bases and J gave up 2 bases, with 9 bases separating them. Germline CDR1 is SEHNR and CDR2 is FQNEAQ (reference sequence). This CDR3 region has 13 residues. In DNA, the CDR3 is TGTGCCAGCAGCTCAAACAGAGCCTACGAGCAGTACTTC. Protein sequence: CASSSNRAYEQYF.

The chain combines TRBV28 with TRBJ2-7; 9 nucleotides align to TRBD1. CDR1 MDHEN and CDR2 SYDVKM come from the germline V gene. V shed 6 bases and J 2 bases; nucleotides not matched to a gene: 11. The CDR3 totals 16 residues. The CDR3 DNA reads as TGTGCCAGCAGCCGGGATCTGACAGGGGGAACCTACGAGCAGTACTTC. Protein: CASSRDLTGGTYEQYF.

The DNA of the CDR3 is TGTGCCACCAGGAGCGGCTCCTACAATGAGCAGTTCTTC. This encodes CATRSGSYNEQFF. The chain uses TRBV24-1 and TRBJ2-1, with TRBD2 as a possible D gene (5 bases). Germline-derived CDR1 and CDR2 are KGHDR and SFDVKD. The CDR3 has 13 residues. Trimming shortened V by 7 bases and J by 0 bases, and 6 bases separated the two germline ends.

The chain uses TRBV7-9 and TRBJ1-2; 12 bases fit TRBD1. Germline V lookup: CDR1 SEHNR, CDR2 FQNEAQ (reference sequence). After removal of 4 bases from V and 7 bases from J, the junction contained 4 bases not matched to a gene. This CDR3 comprises 14 residues. This CDR3 reads CASSSWDRGLGYTF. The DNA of the CDR3 is TGTGCCAGCAGCTCTTGGGACAGGGGGCTTGGCTACACCTTC. Drawing the rest from reference TRBV7-9 and TRBJ1-2, the complete variable domain is DTGVSQNPRHKITKRGQNVTFRCDPISEHNRLYWYRQTLGQGPEFLTYFQNEAQLEKSRLLSDRFSAERPKGSFSTLEIQRTEQGDSAMYLCASSSWDRGLGYTFGSGTRLTVV.

The rearrangement joins TRBV28 to TRBJ2-3; a weak D match, TRBD2 (6 bases). Trimming shortened V by 3 bases and J by 4 bases, and 17 bases separated the two germline ends. Germline CDR1 MDHEN, CDR2 SYDVKM. This CDR3 has 16 amino acids. The CDR3 DNA sequence: TGTGCCAGCAGTTTTACGGGAGTCCAAGCTTCAGATACGCAGTATTTT. It translates to CASSFTGVQASDTQYF.

The CDR3 DNA reads TGTGCCAGCAGTTCCGGGTCCCCTGGAAACACCGGGGAGCTGTTTTTT. Its translation: CASSSGSPGNTGELFF. V usage is TRBV28 and J usage is TRBJ2-2, with D uncertain. V gave up 4 bases and J gave up 2 bases, with 14 bases separating them. This CDR3 is built from 16 residues. CDR1 is MDHEN, CDR2 SYDVKM, per germline.

J is TRBJ1-4 and V is TRBV7-9, with TRBD1 matching over 9 bases. Germline-derived CDR1 and CDR2 are SEHNR and FQNEAQ (reference sequence). Unmatched junction bases numbered 8, after V lost 5 bases and J lost 7 bases. CDR3 size: 15 residues. The CDR3: CASSRHTGGGEKLFF. Here the CDR3 DNA reads TGTGCCAGCAGCCGACACACAGGGGGCGGTGAAAAACTGTTTTTT.

The chain recombines TRBV5-6 with TRBJ1-6, with D possibly matching TRBD1 (6 bases). The CDR3 has 15 amino acids. The germline V and J ends were trimmed by 4 bases and 9 bases, with 17 bases remaining between them. The germline gives CDR1 SGHDT, CDR2 YYEEEE. CDR3 sequence (DNA): TGTGCCAGCAGCCCGGAGGGGGGGTTGGGTTCACCCCTCCACTTT. Its translation: CASSPEGGLGSPLHF.

The rearrangement joins TRBV28 to TRBJ1-6, with D maybe TRBD1 (5 bases). The CDR3 is 15 residues long. CDR1 is MDHEN and CDR2 is SYDVKM in the germline V gene. V lost 5 bases, J lost 7 bases, and 15 bases lay in between. The CDR3 region is CASSAGGSMNSPLHF. In DNA form, the CDR3 reads TGTGCCAGCAGTGCCGGGGGTAGTATGAATTCACCCCTCCACTTT.

J is TRBJ1-4 and V is TRBV28, with a possible D match to TRBD1 (5 bases). CDR3 length: 13 amino acids. The V gene's germline CDR1 is MDHEN and CDR2 SYDVKM. Trimming shortened V by 7 bases and J by 8 bases, and 14 bases separated the two germline ends. The CDR3 protein is CASTWGGDEKLFF. In DNA form, the CDR3 reads TGTGCCAGCACCTGGGGGGGGGACGAAAAACTGTTTTTT. The whole variable domain, filled in from reference TRBV28 and TRBJ1-4, reads DVKVTQSSRYLVKRTGEKVFLECVQDMDHENMFWYRQDPGLGLRLIYFSYDVKMKEKGDIPEGYSVSREKKERFSLILESASTNQTSMYLCASTWGGDEKLFFGSGTQLSVL.

A word on this clone: The same CDR3 arises from other DNA sequences in this sample as well. This chain connects TRBV7-9 to TRBJ1-1; D not certain. Between the trimmed V and J ends, which lost 1 base and 1 base, there was a span of 7 bases. The CDR3 spans 14 residues. CDR1 is SEHNR, CDR2 FQNEAQ, per germline (reference sequence). The CDR3 loop reads CASSLGAGNTEAFF. CDR3 sequence (DNA): TGTGCCAGCAGCTTAGGGGCCGGGAACACTGAAGCTTTCTTT.

V is TRBV3-1 (or the pseudogene TRBV3-2) and J is TRBJ1-2, with D hard to call. The CDR3 covers 13 residues. Germline CDR1 LGHDT, CDR2 YNNKEL (reference sequence). Between the trimmed V and J ends, which lost 0 bases and 1 base, there was a span of 3 bases. The CDR3 protein is CASSQDGNYGYTF. In DNA form, the CDR3 reads TGTGCCAGCAGCCAAGACGGTAACTATGGCTACACCTTC.

This chain links TRBV9 with TRBJ2-5; 12 bases agree with TRBD1. The CDR3 runs 15 residues. The germline V gene encodes CDR1 SGDLS and CDR2 YYNGEE. V gave up 3 bases and J gave up 5 bases; unmatched junction bases: 5. The CDR3 loop reads CASSATGTGGETQYF. The CDR3 DNA reads as TGTGCCAGCAGCGCGACCGGGACAGGGGGCGAGACCCAGTACTTC. Full variable domain (remainder filled in from reference TRBV9 and TRBJ2-5): DSGVTQTPKHLITATGQRVTLRCSPRSGDLSVYWYQQSLDQGLQFLIQYYNGEERAKGNILERFSAQQFPDLHSELNLSSLELGDSALYFCASSATGTGGETQYFGPGTRLLVL.

This clone was seen only a few times. J is TRBJ1-2 and V is TRBV15; 9 bases agree with TRBD1. Germline V gene sequence: CDR1 LNHNV, CDR2 YYDKDF (reference sequence). The CDR3 length is 13 residues. V gave up 5 bases and J gave up 3 bases; unmatched junction bases: 1. The CDR3 region is CATSGDRDYGYTF. As DNA, the CDR3 is TGTGCCACCAGCGGGGACAGGGACTATGGCTACACCTTC.

The V call is TRBV27, the J call TRBJ2-3; 8 bases align to TRBD2. Trimming removed 0 bases from V and 0 bases from J; junction bases left unmatched: 8. Per the germline V gene, CDR1 is MNHEY and CDR2 is SMNVEV (reference sequence). The CDR3 spans 18 residues. CDR3 amino acids: CASSLSQLAVTSTDTQYF. The DNA of the CDR3 is TGTGCCAGCAGTTTATCCCAACTAGCGGTGACTAGCACAGATACGCAGTATTTT.

This chain links TRBV27 with TRBJ2-7; the D gene is possibly TRBD1 (6 bases). V was pared by 0 bases and J by 2 bases, with 14 bases between. The germline CDR1 and CDR2 sequences are MNHEY and SMNVEV (reference sequence). The CDR3 has 16 residues. In nucleotides, the CDR3 is TGTGCCAGCAGTTTATCGTCCCCCCCAGGGGCCTACGAGCAGTACTTC. Protein sequence: CASSLSSPPGAYEQYF.

The chain links TRBV4-1 to TRBJ2-3; D might be TRBD2 (6 bases). V was shortened by 4 bases and J by 5 bases, with 10 bases between the two germline ends. The CDR3 consists of 13 residues. Germline CDR1 is MGHRA and CDR2 is YSYEKL. The CDR3 nucleotides read TGCGCCAGCAGCCCCCGGAGGGGAGATACGCAGTATTTT. This encodes CASSPRRGDTQYF.

DNA for the CDR3: TGCGCCAGCAGCCGTGGGTGGAGTAGCGGGACCACAGATACGCAGTATTTT. Amino acid sequence: CASSRGWSSGTTDTQYF. This sequence joins TRBV5-1 and TRBJ2-3; 8 nucleotides agree with TRBD2. CDR1 is SGHRS and CDR2 is YFSETQ in the germline V gene. With 4 bases clipped from V and 2 bases from J, the junction kept 12 bases outside the gene matches. CDR3 length equals 17 residues.

This rearrangement joins TRBV27 to TRBJ1-3, with 9 bases matching TRBD1. Germline CDR1 MNHEY, CDR2 SMNVEV (reference sequence). The CDR3 sequence is 17 residues long. Trimming at V came to 5 bases and at J to 0 bases, leaving 8 bases not matched to a gene. The CDR3 protein is CASSRGTGMASGNTIYF. In DNA, the CDR3 is TGTGCCAGCAGTAGGGGGACAGGGATGGCCTCTGGAAACACCATATATTTT.

V and J are TRBV28 and TRBJ1-2; no clear D gene. V gave up 1 base and J gave up 0 bases, with 6 bases separating them. The germline V gene has CDR1 MDHEN and CDR2 SYDVKM. This CDR3 contains 14 residues. In DNA form, the CDR3 reads TGTGCCAGCAGTTTATTCCAGGCTAACTATGGCTACACCTTC. It is translated as CASSLFQANYGYTF.

The rearrangement links TRBV11-2 to TRBJ1-4; a possible D gene is TRBD1 (6 bases). V was pared by 1 base and J by 8 bases, with 8 bases between. This CDR3 has 13 amino acids. Germline assignment: CDR1 SGHAT and CDR2 FQNNGV. CDR3 in amino acids: CASSLGGQEKLFF. The CDR3 bases are TGTGCCAGCAGCTTAGGAGGACAGGAAAAACTGTTTTTT.

This clone was detected only once. V and J are TRBV6-5 and TRBJ1-2; D gene uncertain. V was shortened by 3 bases and J by 6 bases, with 17 bases between the two germline ends. The germline V gene has CDR1 MNHEY and CDR2 SVGAGI. This CDR3 is 15 amino acids long. Written as DNA, the CDR3 is TGTGCCAGCAGTTATACAATTGAGGGAGTGGATGGCTACACCTTC. This translates into CASSYTIEGVDGYTF.

This clone was observed a handful of times. This chain uses TRBV15 with TRBJ1-6, with 7 bases fitting TRBD1. Unmatched junction bases numbered 6, after V lost 2 bases and J lost 5 bases. The CDR3 has 16 residues. Germline V gene sequence: CDR1 LNHNV, CDR2 YYDKDF (reference sequence). The CDR3 sequence is CATSRLLGTDNSPLHF. In DNA form, the CDR3 reads TGTGCCACCAGCAGACTCCTCGGGACAGATAATTCACCCCTCCACTTT.

This clone was seen once. The rearrangement uses TRBV10-3 and TRBJ1-6; unclear D gene. V lost 2 bases to trimming and J lost 9 bases, with 11 bases between them. The CDR3 consists of 14 residues. The V gene's germline CDR1 is ENHRY and CDR2 SYGVKD. The CDR3 sequence: CAISELYLASPLHF. Written as DNA, the CDR3 is TGTGCCATCAGTGAGCTATACCTCGCTTCACCCCTCCACTTT.

At least ten counts were recorded for this clone. J is TRBJ1-2 and V is TRBV18, with TRBD1 matching over 10 bases. Trimming at V came to 3 bases and at J to 6 bases, leaving 10 bases not matched to a gene. The CDR3 sequence is 16 residues long. The germline gives CDR1 KGHSH, CDR2 LQKENI. CDR3 sequence reads: CASSPSRQGARDGYTF. In DNA, the CDR3 is TGTGCCAGCTCACCCTCCAGACAGGGGGCGAGGGATGGCTACACCTTC.

This clone was seen once. The chain joins TRBV25-1 to TRBJ1-3; the D gene is possibly TRBD1 (5 bases). Trimming took 6 bases from V and 3 from J, leaving 12 bases between them. This CDR3 is built from 14 residues. The germline V gene encodes CDR1 MGHDK and CDR2 SYGVNS. As DNA, the CDR3 is TGTGCCAGCAGCATGGCGGGGGGTGGAAACACCATATATTTT. Translating it yields CASSMAGGGNTIYF.